A single sample gave rise to the 22 T cell receptor beta chains below, sequenced in a study of T cell clonality in common variable immunodeficiency. Study results and caveats: Common variable immunodeficiency TCR beta sequences reportedly had fewer deletions and N-nucleotide insertions.

This table comes from immunoSEQ multiplex PCR, and its TCRdb copy is limited to in-frame clones, with some not included. The sample contains some 28,000 clones, none occurring once; roughly 27% lies in the top ten. No antigens are known for them. Sequenced sample: peripheral blood mononuclear cells. Receptors were obtained from a human donor with common variable immunodeficiency.

Note on this clone: The CDR3 is cut off 3 residues early in the read; its end comes from the germline J gene. The identical CDR3 is also encoded by other nucleotide sequences in the sample. The rearrangement uses TRBV7-2 and TRBJ2-1, with a tentative D call TRBD1 (5 bases). V was trimmed by 1 base and J by 5 bases, leaving 9 bases between them. Germline loops: CDR1 SGHTA, CDR2 FQGNSA. The CDR3 sequence is 14 residues long. CDR3 bases read: TGTGCCAGCAGCTTAGATGGGGCGAACAATGAG. It translates to CASSLDGANNE. The CDR3 reads in full as CASSLDGANNEQFF.

A remark on this clone: The CDR3 end falls 3 residues outside the read, so it is completed with the germline J gene. This chain connects TRBV7-2 to TRBJ2-5; D is undetermined. This CDR3 has 13 residues. The V end lost 7 bases, the J end lost 6 bases, and 15 bases lay between the germline ends. The germline V gene encodes CDR1 SGHTA and CDR2 FQGNSA. The chain's CDR3 is CASTLNSNQTQYF. The covered CDR3 bases are TGTGCCAGCACCTTGAATAGCAATCAGACC.

This clone was seen many times. The read comes to an end 3 residues before the CDR3 does, leaving the germline J gene to fill in the end. This chain links TRBV18 with TRBJ2-2; 7 bases map to TRBD1. Germline CDR1 reads KGHSH; CDR2 reads LQKENI. Trimming cost V 3 bases and J 0 bases; bases outside gene matches: 4. The CDR3 is made up of 16 amino acids. This CDR3 is CASSPTGVANTGELFF. The covered CDR3 bases are TGTGCCAGCTCACCCACAGGGGTCGCGAACACCGGGGAG.

This clone was recorded at least ten times. The read is 3 residues too short to cover the CDR3 end, so that end is filled in from the germline J gene. The chain has TRBV6-2 or TRBV6-3 and TRBJ1-2; D is unclear. Germline CDR1 reads MNHEY; CDR2 reads SVGEGT. Trimming left V 2 bases short and J 6 bases short, with 13 bases between. This CDR3 comprises 14 residues. The CDR3 spells CASSYLEAGDGYTF. The part of the CDR3 DNA that was read is TGTGCCAGCAGTTACCTTGAAGCGGGAGATGGC.

This clone has just a few counts. The read terminates 3 residues ahead of where the CDR3 ends, so the germline J gene completes it. V is TRBV6-2 or TRBV6-3 and J is TRBJ2-3, with 12 nucleotides matching TRBD2. Per the germline V gene, CDR1 is MNHEY and CDR2 is SVGEGT. The CDR3 spans 16 residues. Losses at the gene ends were 2 bases for V and 5 bases for J; bases not matched to a gene: 5. CDR3 in amino acids: CASSYTLAGGRDTQYF. CDR3 DNA, as far as it was read: TGTGCCAGCAGTTACACCCTAGCGGGGGGGAGAGATACG.

In its sample, this clone was seen a few times. The read finishes 3 residues shy of the CDR3 end, and the germline J gene is used to complete it. V is TRBV7-9 and J is TRBJ2-2; D unresolved. This CDR3 spans 15 amino acids. The V and J ends lost 1 base and 2 bases respectively, with 8 bases between them. Germline CDR1 SEHNR, CDR2 FQNEAQ (reference sequence). The covered CDR3 bases are TGTGCCAGCAGCTTAGGTCGTCTAAACACCGGGGAG. Protein: CASSLGRLNTGE. The full CDR3 reads CASSLGRLNTGELFF.

This clone was detected ten times or more. The read ends 3 residues early relative to the CDR3; the germline J gene fills the gap. This chain links TRBV7-3 with TRBJ2-5, with 8 bases aligning to TRBD2. The CDR3 has 16 amino acids. Germline-derived CDR1 and CDR2 are SGHTA and FQGTGA. V lost 5 bases to trimming and J lost 2 bases; unmatched junction nucleotides: 10. Incomplete CDR3 DNA: TGTGCCAGCAGCCCCGGGATAGCGGGGAGACAAGAGACC. It yields the protein CASSPGIAGRQET. The entire CDR3 is CASSPGIAGRQETQYF.

This clone appeared a few times. The CDR3 end is not reached by the read, which stops 3 residues before it; the germline J gene fills it in. The gene calls are TRBV7-7 and TRBJ2-1, with TRBD1 identical over 8 bases. CDR3 size: 15 residues. CDR1 and CDR2 from the germline V gene are SSHAT and FNYEAQ (reference sequence). V was pared by 5 bases and J by 6 bases, with 9 bases of the junction left unmatched. CDR3 amino acids: CASSPILDRANEQFF. The CDR3 bases that were read are TGTGCCAGCAGCCCGATCTTGGACAGGGCCAATGAG.

This clone occurred a few times. The sequence runs out 3 residues before the end of the CDR3; the remainder is reconstructed from the germline J gene. In the same sample, other DNA sequences code for this CDR3. The chain uses TRBV18 and TRBJ2-5; 10 nucleotides line up with TRBD1. Trimming cost V 1 base and J 2 bases; bases outside gene matches: 4. Germline V gives CDR1 KGHSH, CDR2 LQKENI. The CDR3 loop spans 16 amino acids. The CDR3: CASSPRQGAGQETQYF. The part of the CDR3 DNA that was read is TGTGCCAGCTCACCACGACAGGGGGCTGGGCAAGAGACC.

This clone was seen many times. The CDR3 extends 3 residues past the end of the read, so its final part is completed from the germline J gene. J is TRBJ2-5 and V is TRBV7-2; a weak D match, TRBD1 (5 bases). CDR1 SGHTA and CDR2 FQGNSA come from the germline V gene. V gave up 1 base and J gave up 5 bases, with 14 bases separating them. This CDR3 is 15 amino acids long. The CDR3 DNA, read in part, is TGTGCCAGCAGCTTAGGTTCGGCAGGGAAGGAGACC. Protein sequence: CASSLGSAGKET. In full, the CDR3 is CASSLGSAGKETQYF. Variable domain in full (rest from reference TRBV7-2 and TRBJ2-5): GAGVSQSPSNKVTEKGKDVELRCDPISGHTALYWYRQSLGQGLEFLIYFQGNSAPDKSGLPSDRFSAERTGGSVSTLTIQRTQQEDSAVYLCASSLGSAGKETQYFGPGTRLLVL.

This clone occurred a few times. The read falls 3 residues short of the CDR3 end, and the missing part is taken from the germline J gene. The chain joins TRBV7-8 to TRBJ2-2, with no clear D. V was trimmed by 5 bases and J by 2 bases, leaving 9 bases between them. The CDR3 loop spans 14 amino acids. Germline V CDR1 and CDR2: SGHVS, FQNEAQ. The DNA read from the CDR3 is TGTGCCAGCAGCCCAGTGACAAACACCGGGGAG. It yields the protein CASSPVTNTGE. Given in full, the CDR3 is CASSPVTNTGELFF.

Only a few counts were recorded for this clone. The covered CDR3 bases are TGTGCCAGCAGCTTAGAGGGGTACAATGAG. Amino acids: CASSLEGYNE. The entire CDR3 sequence reads CASSLEGYNEQFF. The chain links TRBV13 to TRBJ2-1; a possible D gene is TRBD1 (5 bases). The sequenced fragment ends 3 residues before the CDR3 boundary, so the rest is inferred from the germline J gene. Germline CDR1 reads PRHDT; CDR2 reads FYEKMQ (reference sequence). V lost 1 base and J lost 4, with 5 bases in between. The CDR3 contains 13 residues.

As regards this clone: The CDR3 extends 3 residues past the end of the read, so its final part is completed from the germline J gene. This chain connects TRBV19 to TRBJ1-1, with D possibly TRBD1 on 6 matching bases. Germline-derived CDR1 and CDR2 are LNHDA and SQIVND (reference sequence). V shed 2 bases and J shed 2 bases, with 15 bases lying between them. The CDR3 is 16 residues long. CDR3 in amino acids: CASSIMSAGGNTEAFF. The CDR3 DNA, read in part, is TGTGCCAGTAGTATAATGTCGGCGGGGGGCAACACTGAA.

This clone showed up just a few times. Read sequence stops 3 residues before the CDR3 end, and the germline J gene provides the missing end. The chain couples TRBV11-3 to TRBJ2-2; either TRBD1 or TRBD2 may supply D (5 bases each). In germline, CDR1 is SGHNT, CDR2 YENEEA. The CDR3 runs 14 residues. V lost 3 bases and J lost 4, with 9 bases in between. CDR3 in amino acids: CASSLAGSTGELFF. The sequenced CDR3 bases are TGTGCCAGCAGCTTGGCAGGGAGCACCGGGGAG. Supplemented by reference TRBV11-3 and TRBJ2-2, the full variable domain reads EAGVVQSPRYKIIEKKQPVAFWCNPISGHNTLYWYLQNLGQGPELLIRYENEEAVDDSQLPKDRFSAERLKGVDSTLKIQPAELGDSAVYLCASSLAGSTGELFFGEGSRLTVL.

This clone was counted only a few times. The read falls 3 residues short of the CDR3 end, and the missing part is taken from the germline J gene. The chain employs TRBV5-1 and TRBJ2-5, with 10 bases fitting TRBD1. The CDR3 is 15 residues long. Germline V gene sequence: CDR1 SGHRS, CDR2 YFSETQ. V gave up 3 bases and J gave up 5 bases; unmatched junction bases: 7. CDR3 DNA, as far as it was read: TGCGCCAGCAGCTGGGGGACAGGGGAGGGGGAGACC. Its translation is CASSWGTGEGET. The whole CDR3 sequence reads CASSWGTGEGETQYF.

This clone has ten or more counts. From the germline J gene comes the end of the CDR3, since the read stops 3 residues before it. This chain links TRBV12-3 or TRBV12-4 with TRBJ2-5; possible D gene TRBD2, 6 bases. This CDR3 comprises 15 residues. With 6 bases removed from V and 2 bases from J, the gap between germline ends came to 16 bases. CDR3: CASSPGTFYQETQYF. CDR3 DNA, as far as it was read: TGTGCCAGCAGCCCAGGGACTTTTTATCAAGAGACC.

Notes on this clone: Read sequence stops 3 residues before the CDR3 end, and the germline J gene provides the missing end. This chain joins TRBV5-6 and TRBJ2-5; maybe TRBD2 (6 bases). Germline lookup yields CDR1 SGHDT and CDR2 YYEEEE. The CDR3 loop spans 15 amino acids. The V gene lost 4 bases and the J gene lost 5 bases, with 18 bases spanning the gap. The covered CDR3 bases are TGTGCCAGCAGCACTGTGCTGTCTGGGGGGGAGACC. Its translation is CASSTVLSGGET. The whole CDR3 reads CASSTVLSGGETQYF.

A word on this clone: Read data end 3 residues before the CDR3 end; the end is taken from the germline J gene. This chain connects TRBV30 to TRBJ1-2; weak D call: TRBD1 (6 bases). This CDR3 contains 13 residues. Trimming took off 2 bases at V and 5 bases at J, with 12 bases between the two ends. The germline gives CDR1 GTSNPN, CDR2 SVGIG (reference sequence). Incomplete CDR3 DNA: TGTGCCTGGAGTTCACAGGGAGTGTATGGC. It is translated as CAWSSQGVYG. The full-length CDR3 reads as CAWSSQGVYGYTF.

About this clone: The read terminates 3 residues before the CDR3 end, so the remaining end is supplied by the germline J gene. The chain links TRBV7-2 to TRBJ2-1; 7 bases are a match to TRBD1. With 4 bases clipped from V and 7 bases from J, the junction kept 4 bases outside the gene matches. Germline V gives CDR1 SGHTA, CDR2 FQGNSA. This CDR3 has 13 amino acids. CDR3 DNA, as far as it was read: TGTGCCAGCAGCTCCGAACAGGGGAATGAG. This codes for CASSSEQGNE. The complete CDR3 protein is CASSSEQGNEQFF.

As to this clone: From the germline J gene comes the end of the CDR3, since the read stops 3 residues before it. The chain has TRBV7-9 and TRBJ1-2; 10 bases fit TRBD1. The CDR3 is 13 residues long. V shed 8 bases and J 4 bases; nucleotides not matched to a gene: 4. CDR1 is SEHNR, CDR2 FQNEAQ, per germline (reference sequence). The CDR3 here is CASWDRGFYGYTF. The covered CDR3 bases are TGTGCCAGCTGGGACAGGGGATTCTATGGC.

This clone came up a few times. From the germline J gene comes the end of the CDR3, since the read stops 3 residues before it. The chain couples TRBV7-9 to TRBJ1-2; D gene ambiguous. The CDR3 spans 14 residues. Germline CDR1 reads SEHNR; CDR2 reads FQNEAQ (reference sequence). Between the trimmed V and J ends, which lost 5 bases and 4 bases, there was a span of 14 bases. The sequenced CDR3 bases are TGTGCCAGCAGCCCCCCTATCGGGTCCTATGGC. Its translation is CASSPPIGSYG. The CDR3 as a whole reads CASSPPIGSYGYTF.

This clone was seen repeatedly, ten times or more. The read is 3 residues too short to cover the CDR3 end, so that end is filled in from the germline J gene. V usage is TRBV5-1 and J usage is TRBJ2-3; 8 bases match TRBD2. Trimming at V came to 0 bases and at J to 6 bases, leaving 12 bases not matched to a gene. The CDR3 spans 17 residues. CDR1 and CDR2 from the germline V gene are SGHRS and YFSETQ. CDR3 region: CASSLGRERGTPDTQYF. CDR3 DNA, as far as it was read: TGCGCCAGCAGCTTGGGGCGGGAGCGGGGGACCCCCGATACG.